The present T cell receptor beta chain was sequenced within a study of blood T cell repertoires in COVID-19. Clones were read by immunoSEQ multiplex PCR, and TCRdb kept only the in-frame ones, dropping some. The sample holds about 160,000 clones, 65% to 90% seen once. After removal of 3 bases from V and 8 bases from J, the junction contained 5 bases not matched to a gene. This CDR3 has 15 residues. CDR1 is MGHDK and CDR2 is SYGVNS in the germline V gene. Material for sequencing was peripheral blood. The genes are TRBV25-1 and TRBJ2-1, with TRBD2 matching over 12 bases. The clonotype was recovered from a woman between 35 and 50 years old with COVID-19, enrolled during active disease. The DNA of the CDR3 is TGTGCCAGCAGTGATAGAACTAGCGGGAGGTATGAGCAGTTCTTC. Protein sequence: CASSDRTSGRYEQFF.